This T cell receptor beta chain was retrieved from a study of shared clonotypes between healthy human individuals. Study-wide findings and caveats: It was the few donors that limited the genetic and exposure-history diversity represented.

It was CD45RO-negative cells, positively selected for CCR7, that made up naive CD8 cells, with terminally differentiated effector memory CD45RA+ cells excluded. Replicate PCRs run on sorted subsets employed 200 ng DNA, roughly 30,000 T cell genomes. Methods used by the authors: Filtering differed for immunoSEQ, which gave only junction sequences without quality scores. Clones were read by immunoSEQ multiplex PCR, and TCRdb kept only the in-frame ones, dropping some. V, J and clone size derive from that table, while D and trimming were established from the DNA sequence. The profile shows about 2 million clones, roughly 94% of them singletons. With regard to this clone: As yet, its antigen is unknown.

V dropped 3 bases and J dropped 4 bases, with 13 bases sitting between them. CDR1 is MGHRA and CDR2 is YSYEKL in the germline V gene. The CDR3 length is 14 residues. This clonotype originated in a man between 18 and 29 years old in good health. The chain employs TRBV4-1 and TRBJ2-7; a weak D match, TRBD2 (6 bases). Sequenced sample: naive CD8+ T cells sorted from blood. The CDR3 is CASSHKSGGYEQYF. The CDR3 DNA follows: TGCGCCAGCAGCCATAAATCCGGGGGTTACGAGCAGTACTTC.